This record looks at one TCR beta chain sequence and its context. The sample comes from a study of blood T cell repertoires in COVID-19. Enrolment of Seattle patients took place during active infection, and they were followed longitudinally. Assay used: immunoSEQ multiplex PCR; TCRdb lists only in-frame clones, some missing. In the table there are 410,000 or so clones, over 75% of which are singletons. The germline V gene encodes CDR1 SGHRS and CDR2 YFSETQ. V lost 4 bases, J lost 4 bases, and 7 bases stayed unmatched. CDR3 size: 15 residues. The source is a woman between 40 and 50 years old with COVID-19, enrolled during active disease. The rearrangement joins TRBV5-1 to TRBJ2-1; 8 bases are a match to TRBD2. Input material: peripheral blood. The chain's CDR3 is CASSGSGSSYNEQFF. The CDR3 DNA reads TGCGCCAGCAGCGGAAGCGGGAGCTCTTACAATGAGCAGTTCTTC.